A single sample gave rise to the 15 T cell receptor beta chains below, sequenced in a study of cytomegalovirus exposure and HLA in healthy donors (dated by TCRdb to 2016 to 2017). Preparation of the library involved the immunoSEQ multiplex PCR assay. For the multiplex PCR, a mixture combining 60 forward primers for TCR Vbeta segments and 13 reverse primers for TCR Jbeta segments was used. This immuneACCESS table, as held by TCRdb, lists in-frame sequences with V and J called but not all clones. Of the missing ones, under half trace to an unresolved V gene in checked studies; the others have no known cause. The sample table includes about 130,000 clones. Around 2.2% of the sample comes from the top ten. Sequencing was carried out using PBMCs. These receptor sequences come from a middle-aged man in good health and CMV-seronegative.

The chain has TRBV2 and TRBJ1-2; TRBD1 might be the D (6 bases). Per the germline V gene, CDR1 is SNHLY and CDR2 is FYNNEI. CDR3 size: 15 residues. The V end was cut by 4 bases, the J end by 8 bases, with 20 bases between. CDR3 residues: CASSARIQGGYGYTF. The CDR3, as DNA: TGTGCCAGCAGTGCAAGGATACAGGGAGGGTACGGCTACACCTTC.

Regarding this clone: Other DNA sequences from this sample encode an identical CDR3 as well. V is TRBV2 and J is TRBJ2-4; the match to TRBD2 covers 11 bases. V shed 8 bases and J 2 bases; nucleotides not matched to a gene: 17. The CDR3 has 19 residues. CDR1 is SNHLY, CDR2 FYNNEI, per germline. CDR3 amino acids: CASAGRVAGGIGSKNIQYF. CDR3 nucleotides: TGTGCCAGCGCCGGGCGGGTAGCGGGAGGGATAGGGTCCAAAAACATTCAGTACTTC.

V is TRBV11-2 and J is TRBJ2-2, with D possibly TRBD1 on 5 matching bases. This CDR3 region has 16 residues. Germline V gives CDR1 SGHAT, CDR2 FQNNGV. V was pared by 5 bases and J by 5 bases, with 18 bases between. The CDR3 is CASSPASGARTGELFF. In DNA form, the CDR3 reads TGTGCCAGCAGCCCGGCTTCTGGGGCGAGAACCGGGGAGCTGTTTTTT.

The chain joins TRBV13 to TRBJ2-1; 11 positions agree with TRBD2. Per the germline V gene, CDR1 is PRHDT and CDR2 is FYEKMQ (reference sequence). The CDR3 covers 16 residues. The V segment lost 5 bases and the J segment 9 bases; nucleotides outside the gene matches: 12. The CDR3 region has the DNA TGTGCCAGCAGCCCCCCACTAGCGGGAGTTTTGGGTGAGCAGTTCTTC. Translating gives CASSPPLAGVLGEQFF.

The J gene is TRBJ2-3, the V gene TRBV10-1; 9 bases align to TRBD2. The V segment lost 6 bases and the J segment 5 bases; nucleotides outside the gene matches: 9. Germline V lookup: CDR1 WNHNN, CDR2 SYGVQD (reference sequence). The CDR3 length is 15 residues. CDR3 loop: CASRIGIAGEDTQYF. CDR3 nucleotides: TGCGCCAGCAGAATCGGAATAGCGGGAGAAGATACGCAGTATTTT.

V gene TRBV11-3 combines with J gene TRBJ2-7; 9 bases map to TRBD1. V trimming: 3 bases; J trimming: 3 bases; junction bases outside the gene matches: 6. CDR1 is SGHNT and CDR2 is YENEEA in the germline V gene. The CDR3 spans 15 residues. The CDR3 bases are TGTGCCAGCAGCTTGCACCGGGACAGGGTCTACGAGCAGTACTTC. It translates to CASSLHRDRVYEQYF.

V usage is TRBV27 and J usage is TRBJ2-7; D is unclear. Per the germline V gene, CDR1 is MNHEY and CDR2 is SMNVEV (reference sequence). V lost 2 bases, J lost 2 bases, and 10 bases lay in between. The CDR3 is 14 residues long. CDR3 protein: CASSLNTDPYEQYF. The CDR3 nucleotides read TGTGCCAGCAGTTTAAACACCGATCCCTACGAGCAGTACTTC.

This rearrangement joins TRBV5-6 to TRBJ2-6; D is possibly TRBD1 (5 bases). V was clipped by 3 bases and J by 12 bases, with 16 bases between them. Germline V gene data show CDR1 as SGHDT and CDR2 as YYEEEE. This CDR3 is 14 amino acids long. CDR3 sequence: CASSYVQGIGVLTF. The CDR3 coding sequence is TGTGCCAGCAGCTATGTTCAGGGTATCGGCGTCCTGACTTTC.

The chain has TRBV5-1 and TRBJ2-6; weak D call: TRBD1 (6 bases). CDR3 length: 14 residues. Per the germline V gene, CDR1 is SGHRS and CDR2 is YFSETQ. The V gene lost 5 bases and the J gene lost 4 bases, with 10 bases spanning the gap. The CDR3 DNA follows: TGCGCCAGCAGGGCAGGGACAGGGGCCAACGTCCTGACTTTC. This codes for CASRAGTGANVLTF.

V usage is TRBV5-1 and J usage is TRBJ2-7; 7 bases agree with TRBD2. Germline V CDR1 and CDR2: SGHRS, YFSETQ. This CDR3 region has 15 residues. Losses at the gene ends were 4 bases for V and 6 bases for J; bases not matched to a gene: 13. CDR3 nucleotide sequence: TGCGCCAGCAGCCTAGGTGGGGGGAGGGGTGGCGAGCAGTACTTC. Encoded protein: CASSLGGGRGGEQYF.

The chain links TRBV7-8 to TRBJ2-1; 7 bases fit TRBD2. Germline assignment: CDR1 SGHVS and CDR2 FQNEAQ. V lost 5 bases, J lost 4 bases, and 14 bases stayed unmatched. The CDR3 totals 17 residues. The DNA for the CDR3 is TGTGCCAGCAGCAAAGCCCGGCTAGCGGAGACATACAATGAGCAGTTCTTC. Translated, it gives CASSKARLAETYNEQFF.

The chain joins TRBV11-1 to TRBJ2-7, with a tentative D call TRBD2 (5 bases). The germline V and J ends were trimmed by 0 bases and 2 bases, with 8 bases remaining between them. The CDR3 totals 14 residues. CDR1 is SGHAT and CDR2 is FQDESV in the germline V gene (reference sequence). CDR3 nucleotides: TGTGCCAGCAGCTTAGCTAGCGCAACCTACGAGCAGTACTTC. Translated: CASSLASATYEQYF. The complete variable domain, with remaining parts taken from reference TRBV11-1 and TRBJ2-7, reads EAEVAQSPRYKITEKSQAVAFWCDPISGHATLYWYRQILGQGPELLVQFQDESVVDDSQLPKDRFSAERLKGVDSTLKIQPAELGDSAMYLCASSLASATYEQYFGPGTRLTVT.

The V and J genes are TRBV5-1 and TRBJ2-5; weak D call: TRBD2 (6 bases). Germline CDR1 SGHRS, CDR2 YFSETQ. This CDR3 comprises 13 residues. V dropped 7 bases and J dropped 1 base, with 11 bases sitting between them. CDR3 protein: CASAWGGQETQYF. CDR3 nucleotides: TGCGCCAGCGCCTGGGGAGGCCAAGAGACCCAGTACTTC. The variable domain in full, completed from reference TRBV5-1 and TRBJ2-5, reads KAGVTQTPRYLIKTRGQQVTLSCSPISGHRSVSWYQQTPGQGLQFLFEYFSETQRNKGNFPGRFSGRQFSNSRSEMNVSTLELGDSALYLCASAWGGQETQYFGPGTRLLVL.

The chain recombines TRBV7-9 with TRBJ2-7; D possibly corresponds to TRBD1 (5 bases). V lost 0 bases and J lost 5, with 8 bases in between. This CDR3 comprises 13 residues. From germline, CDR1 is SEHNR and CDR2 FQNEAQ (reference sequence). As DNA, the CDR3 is TGTGCCAGCAGCTTAGCAGGGGCTAACGAGCAGTACTTC. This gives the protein CASSLAGANEQYF.

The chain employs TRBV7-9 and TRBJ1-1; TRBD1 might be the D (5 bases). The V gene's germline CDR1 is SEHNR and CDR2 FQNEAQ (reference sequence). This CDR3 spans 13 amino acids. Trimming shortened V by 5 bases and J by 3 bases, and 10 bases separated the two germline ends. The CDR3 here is CASSRTGDTEAFF. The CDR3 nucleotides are TGTGCCAGCAGCCGAACAGGCGACACTGAAGCTTTCTTT.